This T cell receptor beta chain emerged from a study of memory CD4+ T cells and cytomegalovirus serostatus. Clones were sequenced by immunoSEQ multiplex PCR, and TCRdb holds only the in-frame ones, with some missing. The sample records more than 55,000 clones, around 86% being singletons. Germline V lookup: CDR1 ENHRY, CDR2 SYGVKD. V lost 6 bases to trimming and J lost 7 bases, with 27 bases between them. The CDR3 is made up of 17 amino acids. Single viable CD3+CD4+CD8-CD45RO+ cells were sorted as the memory CD4+ T cells. Donors' CMV status reflects serum IgG against pp150, pp28, p38, p52. After thawing, CD4+ T cells were positively selected.

The chain uses TRBV10-3 and TRBJ1-2; D gene uncertain. The source is an adult in good health and CMV-seronegative. Sequencing was done on a sample of memory CD4+ T cells from blood. In DNA form, the CDR3 reads TGTGCCATCAGCCCATCCGAAGGGAACAAGAAAACGGGTGGCTACACCTTC. Translating gives CAISPSEGNKKTGGYTF.